This T cell receptor beta chain was documented in a study of neurological immune-mediated disorders. Study-level findings and limits: The greatest TCR clonal expansion occurred in HTLV-1-associated myelopathy and the least in multiple sclerosis, which fell below healthy controls. Any association between clinical or MRI features and the multiple sclerosis repertoire cluster was absent.

This clonotype was seen many times. Its antigen is unidentified. By 5'RACE with 10-nucleotide random UMIs, the cDNA was made. From the 5' RACE reads, TCRdb called clonotypes with MiXCR, one entry per CDR3 protein. The table records tens of thousands of distinct CDR3 sequences, over 4% of them present only once. The material sequenced was PBMCs. This clonotype originated in a man aged 50 to 60 with multiple sclerosis.

The CDR3 here is CSARELGGVGYNEQFF. For the CDR3, the DNA is TGCAGTGCTAGAGAACTGGGCGGGGTCGGATACAATGAGCAGTTCTTC. This chain links TRBV20-1 with TRBJ2-1; D perhaps matches TRBD2 (6 bases). V was shortened by 0 bases and J by 4 bases, with 16 bases between the two germline ends. CDR1 is DFQATT and CDR2 is SNEGSKA in the germline V gene (reference sequence). CDR3 length: 16 amino acids.